This T cell receptor (beta chain) was sequenced during a study of T cell responses to AZD1222 COVID-19 vaccine. Germline CDR1 MGHRA, CDR2 YSYEKL. The CDR3 is 15 amino acids. With 4 bases removed from V and 5 bases from J, the gap between germline ends came to 17 bases. Measured with immunoSEQ multiplex PCR; TCRdb has only the in-frame clones, and not every one. The profile shows 95,000 to 100,000 clones, 88% of them singletons. The sequencing used peripheral blood, collected 28 days after the second AZD1222 dose. The receptor's source is an adult who received the AZD1222 COVID-19 vaccine. The V gene is TRBV4-1, the J gene TRBJ1-1; D is possibly TRBD1 (6 bases). The CDR3 protein is CASSRQTTGYTEAFF. The CDR3 DNA is TGCGCCAGCAGCCGCCAAACCACAGGGTATACTGAAGCTTTCTTT.